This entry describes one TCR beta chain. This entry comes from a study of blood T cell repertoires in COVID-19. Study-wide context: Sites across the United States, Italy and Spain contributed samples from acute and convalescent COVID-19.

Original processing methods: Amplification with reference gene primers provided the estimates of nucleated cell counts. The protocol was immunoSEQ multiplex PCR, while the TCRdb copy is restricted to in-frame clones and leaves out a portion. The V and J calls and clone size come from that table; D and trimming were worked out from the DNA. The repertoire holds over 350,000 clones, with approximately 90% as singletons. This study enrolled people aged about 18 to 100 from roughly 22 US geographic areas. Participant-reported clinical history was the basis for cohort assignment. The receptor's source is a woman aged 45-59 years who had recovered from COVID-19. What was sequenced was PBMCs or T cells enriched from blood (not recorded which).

In DNA form, the CDR3 reads TGCGCCAGCAGCTTGGAACTTCGGGGGGGCATTGGCAATGAGCAGTTCTTC. This codes for CASSLELRGGIGNEQFF. The rearrangement joins TRBV5-1 to TRBJ2-1; 8 nucleotides line up with TRBD2. In germline, CDR1 is SGHRS, CDR2 YFSETQ. With V trimmed by 0 bases and J by 6 bases, 11 bases remained unmatched. This CDR3 is built from 17 residues.